This TCR beta chain was observed in a study of vaccination and CD4 T cells after COVID-19. The Oncomine TCR Beta short-read assay was applied to DNA of cultured CD4+ T cells. MiXCR was run by TCRdb on the PCR reads, yielding one entry per CDR3 protein. The sample holds roughly 4,500 distinct CDR3 sequences; roughly 26% are singletons and the top ten take 35% to 50%. The treatment is: roughly 11-day PBMC culture with coronavirus spike peptide pools or control peptides (ViraFEST assay). During the years 2011-2018, before the COVID-19 pandemic, the unexposed donor's CD4+ T cells were collected. V trimming: 6 bases; J trimming: 1 base; junction bases outside the gene matches: 8. CDR3 length: 16 residues. Germline CDR1 and CDR2: DFQATT and SNEGSKA (reference sequence). As regards this clonotype: No antigen is known for it.

The sample was CD4+ T cells from blood, cultured in vitro. This TCR was recovered from a human donor in good health. The chain joins TRBV20-1 to TRBJ2-3, with 12 bases fitting TRBD2. This CDR3 is CSARTSGVGGTDTQYF. The CDR3 bases are TGCAGTGCAAGGACTAGCGGGGTGGGGGGCACAGATACGCAGTATTTT.